This TCR beta chain was recovered during a study of blood T cells in healthy people across ages. Notes on the study in general: Comparison with aged donors showed that long-lived donors had more naive CD4+ cells and higher diversity.

Per the germline V gene, CDR1 is MGHRA and CDR2 is YSYEKL. CDR3 length: 16 residues. The V end lost 2 bases, the J end lost 4 bases, and 14 bases lay between the germline ends. This clonotype turned up a few times. No antigen is known for it. Individuals who donated were healthy Caucasians from Russia aged roughly 6 to 90. Combining a sample-barcoded 5' primer with a J-beta primer mix, a second PCR ran for roughly 7 to 12 cycles. TCRdb redid the calling of the 5' RACE reads with MiXCR, one entry per CDR3 protein. The repertoire holds over a million distinct CDR3 sequences, with approximately 26% as singletons. In addition, the sample was reused for a study of T cells of mothers and their children.

This TCR was recovered from a girl aged 2-10 years in good health. Sequencing was carried out using blood. The V gene is TRBV4-1, the J gene TRBJ1-4; D might be TRBD1 (6 bases). As DNA, the CDR3 is TGCGCCAGCAGCCAAACTCATGAGGACAGTAATGAAAAACTGTTTTTT. As protein: CASSQTHEDSNEKLFF.